Below, one T cell receptor beta chain is given with its context. This sample stems from a study of T cell repertoires in cytomegalovirus infection. V lost 6 bases, J lost 6 bases, and 7 bases stayed unmatched. Looked up from germline, CDR1 is LGHNT and CDR2 is FRNRAP. This CDR3 region has 15 residues. MiXCR, run by TCRdb on the reads, gives a single entry per CDR3 protein. The data show roughly 500,000 distinct CDR3 sequences, about 15% seen once. The sequenced sample consisted of CD8+ T cells from PBMCs. This receptor was obtained from a human donor in good health (CMV status not recorded). Some clones in this sample may be carry-over from other donors' samples. V is TRBV12-5 and J is TRBJ2-1, with 11 bases aligning to TRBD2. The CDR3 DNA sequence: TGTGCTAGTGGGTACGGACTAGCGGGCATCAATGAGCAGTTCTTC. Translated, it gives CASGYGLAGINEQFF.